This T cell receptor beta chain originates from a study of Ad26.COV2.S vaccination and SARS-CoV-2 variants. The overall study: Participants got Ad26.COV2.S intramuscularly, once or twice 56 days apart.

Produced via immunoSEQ multiplex PCR; TCRdb's table is partial and in-frame only. The data contain some 340,000 clones, about 86% of them seen just once; the ten biggest clones take up around 1.9%. Treatment noted: about 20 received Ad26.COV2.S at low or high dose, single or two shots; roughly 5 received placebo; per-sample allocation not given. The samples date from day 63 after the first vaccine or placebo injection. The V end lost 4 bases, the J end lost 6 bases, and 10 bases lay between the germline ends. This CDR3 is built from 12 residues. The V gene's germline CDR1 is SGHRS and CDR2 YFSETQ. V usage is TRBV5-1 and J usage is TRBJ1-1; D gene unclear. The sequence came from a person aged 18-65 years who received the Ad26.COV2.S COVID-19 vaccine or a placebo. The sample was peripheral blood, taken in a trial of Ad26.COV2.S vaccine versus placebo. This CDR3 reads CASSKGGAEAFF. The CDR3 DNA sequence: TGCGCCAGCAGCAAAGGAGGAGCTGAAGCTTTCTTT.